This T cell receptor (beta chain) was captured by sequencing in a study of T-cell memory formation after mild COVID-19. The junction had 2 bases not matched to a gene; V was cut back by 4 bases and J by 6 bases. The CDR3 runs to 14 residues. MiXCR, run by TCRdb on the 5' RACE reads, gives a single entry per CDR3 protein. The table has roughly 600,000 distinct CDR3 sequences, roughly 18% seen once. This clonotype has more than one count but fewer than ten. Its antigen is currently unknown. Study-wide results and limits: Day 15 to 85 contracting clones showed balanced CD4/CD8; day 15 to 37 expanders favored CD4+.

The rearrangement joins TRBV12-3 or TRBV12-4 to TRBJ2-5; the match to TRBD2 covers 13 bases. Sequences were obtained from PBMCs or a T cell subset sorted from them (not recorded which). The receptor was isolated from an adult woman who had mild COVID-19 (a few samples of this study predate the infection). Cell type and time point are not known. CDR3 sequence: CASSWTSGGQTQYF. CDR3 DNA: TGTGCCAGCAGTTGGACTAGCGGGGGTCAGACCCAGTACTTC.